The next 11 T cell receptor beta chains were all read from a single sample in a study of early T cells in non-severe SARS-CoV-2 infection. TCRdb fed the 5' RACE reads into MiXCR, producing one record per CDR3 protein. Of approximately 35,000 distinct CDR3 sequences listed, around 7% are singletons. The sample taken for sequencing was whole blood. All receptors come from an adult who was a healthcare worker with PCR-confirmed SARS-CoV-2 infection or an uninfected control (not recorded which).

This clonotype was seen many times. J is TRBJ1-5 and V is TRBV30; D is unclear. Between the trimmed V and J ends, which lost 2 bases and 5 bases, there was a span of 10 bases. The CDR3 runs 13 residues. Germline V gene lookup returns CDR1 GTSNPN and CDR2 SVGIG (reference sequence). The CDR3 sequence is CAWSKGFDQPQHF. CDR3 coding DNA: TGTGCCTGGAGTAAAGGGTTCGATCAGCCCCAGCATTTT.

There are a few counts of this clonotype. The rearrangement uses TRBV5-1 and TRBJ1-1; a weak D match, TRBD1 (6 bases). The germline V and J ends were trimmed by 2 bases and 0 bases, with 14 bases remaining between them. This CDR3 contains 16 residues. CDR1 is SGHRS, CDR2 YFSETQ, per germline. CDR3 nucleotide sequence: TGCGCCAGCAGCTTCGCAACGGGGGCTATGAACACTGAAGCTTTCTTT. Translating it yields CASSFATGAMNTEAFF.

This clonotype was picked up many times. J is TRBJ1-5 and V is TRBV28; D is uncertain. This CDR3 contains 12 residues. Between the trimmed V and J ends, which lost 4 bases and 11 bases, there was a span of 12 bases. Germline V gene sequence: CDR1 MDHEN, CDR2 SYDVKM. The CDR3 DNA reads as TGTGCCAGCAGTTACCTCGGGAAGACCCAGCATTTT. Its translation: CASSYLGKTQHF.

This clonotype was seen many times. The chain recombines TRBV27 with TRBJ1-5; no reliable D call. The CDR3 runs to 15 residues. Trimming took off 5 bases at V and 3 bases at J, with 14 bases between the two ends. Looked up from germline, CDR1 is MNHEY and CDR2 is SMNVEV (reference sequence). CDR3 residues: CASSPGGRANQPQHF. The CDR3 DNA reads TGTGCCAGCAGTCCAGGAGGGAGGGCCAATCAGCCCCAGCATTTT.

This clonotype was observed at least ten times. The V and J genes are TRBV6-6 and TRBJ2-7; a possible D gene is TRBD1 (6 bases). This CDR3 comprises 14 residues. V was pared by 5 bases and J by 0 bases, with 11 bases between. CDR1 is MNHNY, CDR2 SVGAGI, per germline (reference sequence). The CDR3, as DNA: TGTGCCAGCAGTCCTAGACAGGACTCCTACGAGCAGTACTTC. This gives the protein CASSPRQDSYEQYF.

This clonotype has a count of ten or more. The chain couples TRBV24-1 to TRBJ1-5; no reliable D call. The V end was cut by 1 base, the J end by 2 bases, with 2 bases between. Germline loops: CDR1 KGHDR, CDR2 SFDVKD. This CDR3 region has 13 residues. The CDR3 is CATSDLGNQPQHF. DNA for the CDR3: TGTGCCACCAGTGATTTAGGCAATCAGCCCCAGCATTTT.

In its sample, this clonotype was seen many times. This chain links TRBV7-9 with TRBJ2-7, with D maybe TRBD2 (6 bases). Trimming shortened V by 1 base and J by 5 bases, and 15 bases separated the two germline ends. The CDR3 totals 15 residues. Germline V gives CDR1 SEHNR, CDR2 FQNEAQ (reference sequence). CDR3 in amino acids: CASSLGDRTGDEQYF. The CDR3 bases are TGTGCCAGCAGCTTAGGAGATAGGACGGGGGACGAGCAGTACTTC.

Many counts were recorded for this clonotype. The CDR3 loop is CASSPRGDRVYNEQFF. The CDR3 nucleotides read TGTGCCAGCAGCCCGAGAGGGGACAGGGTTTACAATGAGCAGTTCTTC. The chain recombines TRBV14 with TRBJ2-1; 9 nucleotides match TRBD1. The CDR3 covers 16 residues. The V gene's germline CDR1 is SGHDN and CDR2 FVKESK. V dropped 4 bases and J dropped 4; count of bases not matched to a gene: 8. The whole variable domain, filled in from reference TRBV14 and TRBJ2-1, reads EAGVTQFPSHSVIEKGQTVTLRCDPISGHDNLYWYRRVMGKEIKFLLHFVKESKQDESGMPNNRFLAERTGGTYSTLKVQPAELEDSGVYFCASSPRGDRVYNEQFFGPGTRLTVL.

V is TRBV7-2 and J is TRBJ1-1; unclear D gene. Germline V gene data show CDR1 as SGHTA and CDR2 as FQGNSA. The CDR3 is 15 amino acids. V lost 4 bases and J lost 1, with 13 bases in between. DNA for the CDR3: TGTGCCAGCAGCTCATCGAACAACAGGAACACTGAAGCTTTCTTT. Encoded protein: CASSSSNNRNTEAFF. The full variable domain, its missing parts supplied by reference TRBV7-2 and TRBJ1-1, is GAGVSQSPSNKVTEKGKDVELRCDPISGHTALYWYRQSLGQGLEFLIYFQGNSAPDKSGLPSDRFSAERTGGSVSTLTIQRTQQEDSAVYLCASSSSNNRNTEAFFGQGTRLTVV.

This clonotype was detected many times. The V gene is TRBV7-3, the J gene TRBJ1-4, with D possibly matching TRBD1 (5 bases). This CDR3 region has 14 residues. V was pared by 1 base and J by 6 bases, with 9 bases between. Per the germline V gene, CDR1 is SGHTA and CDR2 is FQGTGA. For the CDR3, the DNA is TGTGCCAGCAGCTTAAATGGGGCGGATGAAAAACTGTTTTTT. Translated, it gives CASSLNGADEKLFF.

This clonotype was counted ten times or more. This chain uses TRBV6-5 with TRBJ2-6; D is undetermined. V lost 2 bases and J 3 bases, leaving 11 bases between the germline ends. The CDR3 is 16 amino acids. Germline CDR1 reads MNHEY; CDR2 reads SVGAGI. This CDR3 reads CASSYGKGNGANVLTF. The CDR3 nucleotides are TGTGCCAGCAGTTACGGGAAGGGTAATGGGGCCAACGTCCTGACTTTC.